The rows below give T cell receptor beta chains drawn from one sample of a study of cytomegalovirus exposure and HLA in healthy donors. The data were produced by immunoSEQ multiplex PCR, yet TCRdb's version contains in-frame clones alone and is incomplete. Of roughly 120,000 clones in the sample, approximately 80% were seen once. The specimen was PBMCs. The receptor source for this set is a woman aged 18-29 years in good health and CMV-seronegative. The CDR3 runs from the conserved cysteine through the conserved F or W. A D gene is named only where the DNA matches it firmly. The listing skips clone size in some rows; elsewhere it reads once, few, many or a size class.

clone_size	v_call	d_call	j_call	cdr3_aa	cdr3_nt
few	TRBV18	.	TRBJ1-1	CASSWTENTEAFF	TGTGCCAGCTCATGGACAGAGAACACTGAAGCTTTCTTT
.	TRBV7-2	.	TRBJ1-1	CASSSLTGSEAFF	TGTGCCAGCAGCTCTCTGACAGGATCTGAAGCTTTCTTT
.	TRBV5-1	.	TRBJ2-3	CASSPGSSTDAQYF	TGCGCCAGCAGCCCCGGATCTAGCACAGATGCGCAGTATTTT
.	TRBV19	TRBD1	TRBJ1-1	CASKTGGTGTEAFF	TGTGCCAGTAAGACAGGGGGCACGGGCACTGAAGCTTTCTTT
.	TRBV7-9	.	TRBJ2-7	CASSLEPRPDYEQYF	TGTGCCAGCAGCTTAGAACCTAGACCCGACTACGAGCAGTACTTC
few	TRBV19	TRBD1	TRBJ2-1	CASRGGQGLHNEQFF	TGTGCCAGTAGGGGGGGACAGGGTCTACACAATGAGCAGTTCTTC
.	TRBV20-1	.	TRBJ2-7	CSASDSEQYF	TGCAGTGCTAGCGACAGCGAGCAGTACTTC
.	TRBV11-3	.	TRBJ1-1	CASSLFRGTEAFF	TGTGCCAGCAGCCTTTTCAGGGGAACTGAAGCTTTCTTT
.	TRBV5-1	TRBD1	TRBJ1-2	CASSPDRNYGYTF	TGCGCCAGCAGCCCGGACAGGAACTATGGCTACACCTTC
.	TRBV6-1	TRBD1	TRBJ1-1	CASSEGGQDPKAFF	TGTGCCAGCAGTGAAGGAGGACAGGACCCTAAAGCTTTCTTT
.	TRBV6-1	.	TRBJ2-7	CASSGTSTYEQYF	TGTGCCAGCAGTGGGACTTCAACCTACGAGCAGTACTTC
.	TRBV6-5	TRBD1	TRBJ2-7	CASSPDRAGSEQYF	TGTGCCAGCAGTCCCGACAGGGCTGGAAGCGAGCAGTACTTC
once	TRBV5-1	.	TRBJ2-7	CASRLAGTTYEQYF	TGCGCCAGCAGGCTGGCAGGCACGACCTACGAGCAGTACTTC
.	TRBV7-9	TRBD2	TRBJ2-3	CASSSLAGVGDTQYF	TGTGCCAGCAGCTCACTAGCGGGAGTCGGAGATACGCAGTATTTT
.	TRBV30	TRBD1	TRBJ1-6	CAWSRGQGAVRNSPLHF	TGTGCCTGGAGTAGGGGACAGGGGGCGGTGAGAAATTCACCCCTCCACTTT
few	TRBV7-8	TRBD1	TRBJ2-7	CASSFPRTGRYEQYF	TGTGCCAGCAGCTTCCCTCGGACAGGGAGGTACGAGCAGTACTTC
few	TRBV6-4	TRBD2	TRBJ2-1	CASSDSRGGGDEQFF	TGTGCCAGCAGTGACTCGAGGGGCGGGGGTGATGAGCAGTTCTTC
.	TRBV7-2	.	TRBJ2-5	CASSFQGTGETQYF	TGTGCCAGCAGCTTTCAGGGAACTGGAGAGACCCAGTACTTC
.	TRBV7-9	.	TRBJ2-7	CASSLVGGQSGYEQYF	TGTGCCAGCAGCTTAGTTGGGGGCCAATCCGGCTACGAGCAGTACTTC
.	TRBV7-6	TRBD2	TRBJ2-1	CASSSPRTSGSYNEQFF	TGTGCCAGCAGCTCACCCCGGACTAGCGGTTCCTACAATGAGCAGTTCTTC
once	TRBV18	.	TRBJ1-3	CASSRGDGGNTIYF	TGTGCCAGCTCCCGGGGGGACGGTGGAAACACCATATATTTT
once	TRBV23-1	.	TRBJ1-3	CASSQLTALSGNTIYF	TGCGCCAGCAGTCAATTAACAGCCCTGTCGGGAAACACCATATATTTT
.	TRBV2	.	TRBJ2-7	CASSERYEQYF	TGTGCCAGCAGTGAGAGGTACGAGCAGTACTTC
.	TRBV7-8	.	TRBJ1-2	CASSPDFPPSHGYTF	TGTGCCAGCAGCCCCGACTTTCCCCCGTCGCATGGCTACACCTTC
.	TRBV5-1	.	TRBJ1-4	CASSLTGSSSEKLFF	TGCGCCAGCAGCTTGACCGGGTCCAGTTCTGAAAAACTGTTTTTT
.	TRBV6-5	.	TRBJ2-7	CASSRGGYEQYF	TGTGCCAGCAGTCGAGGGGGATACGAGCAGTACTTC
.	TRBV10-1	TRBD1	TRBJ1-1	CASSESRGPLNTEAFF	TGCGCCAGCAGTGAGTCCAGGGGGCCCCTTAACACTGAAGCTTTCTTT
.	TRBV29-1	.	TRBJ2-7	CSVPGPGHREQYF	TGCAGCGTACCCGGTCCGGGACACCGAGAGCAGTACTTC
.	TRBV9	.	TRBJ1-2	CASARGGFNYGYTF	TGTGCCAGCGCCCGCGGGGGGTTCAACTATGGCTACACCTTC
.	TRBV19	.	TRBJ2-1	CASSITGNEQFF	TGTGCCAGTAGTATCACGGGCAATGAGCAGTTCTTC
.	TRBV27	TRBD1	TRBJ1-3	CASSRRTGAGNTIYF	TGTGCCAGCAGCCGGAGGACAGGGGCTGGAAACACCATATATTTT
.	TRBV29-1	.	TRBJ2-2	CSGRLGANTGELFF	TGCAGCGGACGATTAGGGGCGAACACCGGGGAGCTGTTTTTT
.	TRBV5-1	.	TRBJ1-1	CASSHPGQNTEAFF	TGCGCCAGCAGCCATCCGGGACAGAACACTGAAGCTTTCTTT
.	TRBV27	TRBD1	TRBJ1-1	CASGTFLRDRGNTEAFF	TGTGCCAGCGGAACCTTTCTGAGGGACAGGGGGAACACTGAAGCTTTCTTT
.	TRBV7-2	TRBD1	TRBJ2-2	CASRPGTGGQTGELFF	TGTGCCAGCCGCCCCGGGACAGGGGGCCAGACCGGGGAGCTGTTTTTT
.	TRBV2	.	TRBJ1-5	CASSLQGRLNQPQHF	TGTGCCAGCAGCTTACAGGGAAGACTTAATCAGCCCCAGCATTTT
.	TRBV10-2	.	TRBJ1-2	CASSALEGYTF	TGCGCCAGCAGCGCACTAGAGGGCTACACCTTC
few	TRBV6-4	.	TRBJ2-6	CASSEPSSGANVLTF	TGTGCCAGCAGTGAACCGAGCTCTGGGGCCAACGTCCTGACTTTC
.	TRBV18	TRBD1	TRBJ2-5	CASSTSTDRRETQYF	TGTGCCAGCTCAACTTCGACGGACAGGAGGGAGACCCAGTACTTC
.	TRBV19	.	TRBJ1-1	CASSILGGRNTEAFF	TGTGCCAGTAGTATACTGGGGGGACGGAACACTGAAGCTTTCTTT
.	TRBV5-5	TRBD1	TRBJ2-5	CASSSGQGAQETQYF	TGTGCCAGCAGCTCCGGACAGGGGGCGCAAGAGACCCAGTACTTC
.	TRBV6-6	TRBD1	TRBJ1-5	CASSRIGQGGNQPQHF	TGTGCCAGCAGCCGCATCGGACAGGGTGGTAATCAGCCCCAGCATTTT